Presented here are 28 T cell receptor beta chains from one specimen sequenced in a study of T cells in localized non-small cell lung cancer. Method: immunoSEQ multiplex PCR; TCRdb's copy keeps in-frame clones and lacks some. The table lists approximately 29,000 clones, 78% of them singletons. Specimen: peripheral blood, collected before any cancer treatment. These receptors came from a male donor older than 55 with stage II squamous cell lung carcinoma.

The rearrangement joins TRBV30 to TRBJ2-7; D is unclear. Germline V gene sequence: CDR1 GTSNPN, CDR2 SVGIG (reference sequence). The V gene lost 0 bases and the J gene lost 7 bases, with 13 bases spanning the gap. The CDR3 extends over 13 amino acids. As DNA, the CDR3 is TGTGCCTGGAGTGTAATGGGGAACGGTGAGCAGTACTTC. It is translated as CAWSVMGNGEQYF.

J is TRBJ1-2 and V is TRBV6-4, with 8 bases identical to TRBD1. Germline V CDR1 and CDR2: MRHNA, SNTAGT. The CDR3 consists of 12 residues. With V trimmed by 5 bases and J by 9 bases, 5 bases remained unmatched. The CDR3 nucleotides read TGTGCCAGCAGTACCGCAGGGGGCAGCTACACCTTC. It translates to CASSTAGGSYTF.

This clone was recorded a few times. V and J are TRBV11-2 and TRBJ2-5; 13 bases fit TRBD2. Losses at the gene ends were 5 bases for V and 6 bases for J; bases not matched to a gene: 9. The length of the CDR3 is 16 residues. The V gene's germline CDR1 is SGHAT and CDR2 FQNNGV. The CDR3 spells CASSAPGTSGMKTQYF. The CDR3 DNA reads as TGTGCCAGCAGCGCACCCGGGACTAGCGGGATGAAGACCCAGTACTTC.

V gene TRBV29-1 combines with J gene TRBJ2-1; D is perhaps TRBD1 (6 bases). Germline-derived CDR1 and CDR2 are SQVTM and ANQGSEA. This CDR3 is built from 16 residues. V lost 0 bases, J lost 0 bases, and 12 bases lay in between. CDR3 sequence: CSVEDAGATSYNEQFF. The CDR3 nucleotides are TGCAGCGTTGAAGATGCAGGGGCCACCTCCTACAATGAGCAGTTCTTC.

This clone was seen a few times. J is TRBJ1-2 and V is TRBV7-9, with TRBD1 matching over 7 bases. The CDR3 covers 13 residues. The V gene's germline CDR1 is SEHNR and CDR2 FQNEAQ (reference sequence). The ends lost 6 bases at V and 7 bases at J; junction bases unmatched: 8. This chain's CDR3 is CASSLRTGGGYTF. DNA of the CDR3: TGTGCCAGCAGTCTTCGGACAGGCGGTGGCTACACCTTC.

In this sample, this clone turned up a few times. J is TRBJ1-3 and V is TRBV5-1; D uncertain. Per germline, CDR1 SGHRS and CDR2 YFSETQ. V was trimmed by 0 bases and J by 4 bases, leaving 14 bases between them. The CDR3 sequence is 16 residues long. The CDR3 loop is CASSLEGRVVGNTIYF. In DNA, the CDR3 is TGCGCCAGCAGCTTGGAAGGTCGTGTTGTCGGAAACACCATATATTTT.

V gene TRBV15 combines with J gene TRBJ2-1, with TRBD2 identical over 7 bases. The CDR3 has 15 residues. V trimming: 5 bases; J trimming: 6 bases; junction bases outside the gene matches: 10. CDR1 and CDR2 (germline): LNHNV, YYDKDF (reference sequence). The CDR3 nucleotides are TGTGCCACCAGCTTGGGGAGGGTAGCACGCAATGAGCAGTTCTTC. It codes for CATSLGRVARNEQFF.

The rearrangement joins TRBV29-1 to TRBJ2-7; 11 nucleotides agree with TRBD1. The CDR3 runs 13 residues. V was clipped by 6 bases and J by 4 bases; unmatched bases: 5. Germline assignment: CDR1 SQVTM and CDR2 ANQGSEA. This CDR3 is CSVNGDRGYEQYF. CDR3 bases: TGCAGCGTCAACGGGGACAGGGGGTACGAGCAGTACTTC.

V is TRBV6-6 and J is TRBJ2-1; D not certain. Per the germline V gene, CDR1 is MNHNY and CDR2 is SVGAGI (reference sequence). The CDR3 covers 13 residues. The ends were cut back, 2 bases at V and 8 bases at J, with 10 bases in the middle. The DNA of the CDR3 is TGTGCCAGCAGTTACGGGAATGGGGATGAGCAGTTCTTC. Translating gives CASSYGNGDEQFF.

CDR3 region: CASARQGAGVTEAFF. The CDR3, as DNA: TGTGCCAGCGCCCGACAGGGGGCCGGGGTCACTGAAGCTTTCTTT. The V call is TRBV2, the J call TRBJ1-1, with TRBD1 matching 10 bases. CDR1 and CDR2 from the germline V gene are SNHLY and FYNNEI. The CDR3 contains 15 residues. V gave up 8 bases and J gave up 4 bases; unmatched junction bases: 10. The variable domain in full, with the rest retrieved from reference TRBV2 and TRBJ1-1, is EPEVTQTPSHQVTQMGQEVILRCVPISNHLYFYWYRQILGQKVEFLVSFYNNEISEKSEIFDDQFSVERPDGSNFTLKIRSTKLEDSAMYFCASARQGAGVTEAFFGQGTRLTVV.

This chain joins TRBV7-9 and TRBJ2-7; tentative D call: TRBD2 (6 bases). The V gene's germline CDR1 is SEHNR and CDR2 FQNEAQ (reference sequence). Trimming took off 5 bases at V and 0 bases at J, with 11 bases between the two ends. The CDR3 contains 14 residues. Here the CDR3 reads CASSAPTSSYEQYF. The CDR3, as DNA: TGTGCCAGCAGCGCCCCGACTAGCTCCTACGAGCAGTACTTC. The full variable domain, with the rest looked up from reference TRBV7-9 and TRBJ2-7, is DTGVSQNPRHKITKRGQNVTFRCDPISEHNRLYWYRQTLGQGPEFLTYFQNEAQLEKSRLLSDRFSAERPKGSFSTLEIQRTEQGDSAMYLCASSAPTSSYEQYFGPGTRLTVT.

The chain recombines TRBV27 with TRBJ2-7; 7 nucleotides match TRBD1. V dropped 3 bases and J dropped 0; count of bases not matched to a gene: 2. The germline V gene encodes CDR1 MNHEY and CDR2 SMNVEV (reference sequence). The CDR3 is 14 residues long. The CDR3 DNA is TGTGCCAGCAGTTTCCGGGACAGCTCCTACGAGCAGTACTTC. Encoded protein: CASSFRDSSYEQYF.

This chain connects TRBV19 to TRBJ2-7; D gene ambiguous. Germline lookup yields CDR1 LNHDA and CDR2 SQIVND (reference sequence). V lost 4 bases and J lost 3, with 10 bases in between. The CDR3 covers 13 residues. As DNA, the CDR3 is TGTGCCAGTAGTAGCTCACGCAGCTACGAGCAGTACTTC. Protein: CASSSSRSYEQYF. Together with reference TRBV19 and TRBJ2-7, the CDR3 gives the full variable domain: DGGITQSPKYLFRKEGQNVTLSCEQNLNHDAMYWYRQDPGQGLRLIYYSQIVNDFQKGDIAEGYSVSREKKESFPLTVTSAQKNPTAFYLCASSSSRSYEQYFGPGTRLTVT.

V is TRBV10-2 and J is TRBJ1-2, with D maybe TRBD1 (5 bases). V was shortened by 6 bases and J by 1 base, with 12 bases between the two germline ends. CDR1 is WSHSY, CDR2 SAAADI, per germline. The CDR3 spans 14 residues. CDR3 in amino acids: CASSPGPLNYGYTF. CDR3 nucleotides: TGCGCCAGCAGCCCGGGACCGCTTAACTATGGCTACACCTTC.

This clone showed up many times. This chain uses TRBV7-9 with TRBJ2-7; D is possibly TRBD1 (6 bases). CDR3 length: 13 residues. The V end lost 0 bases, the J end lost 6 bases, and 9 bases lay between the germline ends. Germline V CDR1 and CDR2: SEHNR, FQNEAQ (reference sequence). The CDR3 nucleotides read TGTGCCAGCAGCTTAGCGGCAGGGGTCGAGCAGTACTTC. Its translation: CASSLAAGVEQYF.

CDR3 residues: CASSPGSVRGTDTQYF. The CDR3 DNA follows: TGTGCCAGCAGCCCCGGGAGCGTTAGAGGGACAGATACGCAGTATTTT. This chain uses TRBV9 with TRBJ2-3; a weak D match, TRBD2 (6 bases). Germline lookup yields CDR1 SGDLS and CDR2 YYNGEE. CDR3 size: 16 residues. Trimming took 4 bases from V and 3 from J, leaving 18 bases between them. The full variable domain, in which reference TRBV9 and TRBJ2-3 provide the parts outside the CDR3, is DSGVTQTPKHLITATGQRVTLRCSPRSGDLSVYWYQQSLDQGLQFLIQYYNGEERAKGNILERFSAQQFPDLHSELNLSSLELGDSALYFCASSPGSVRGTDTQYFGPGTRLTVL.

The sample holds a few counts of this clone. This rearrangement joins TRBV5-1 to TRBJ2-1; perhaps TRBD2 as D (7 bases). The germline V and J ends were trimmed by 5 bases and 0 bases, with 15 bases remaining between them. Per the germline V gene, CDR1 is SGHRS and CDR2 is YFSETQ. The CDR3 is made up of 16 amino acids. CDR3 nucleotide sequence: TGCGCCAGCAGGGACCGGGGGGCGAACTCCTACAATGAGCAGTTCTTC. This codes for CASRDRGANSYNEQFF.

This chain uses TRBV29-1 with TRBJ2-2; no clear D gene. CDR1 and CDR2 from the germline V gene are SQVTM and ANQGSEA. Trimming pared 5 bases from V and 0 bases from J, leaving 10 bases between. There are 14 residues in the CDR3. The CDR3 reads CSVPRISNTGELFF. For the CDR3, the DNA is TGCAGCGTTCCAAGGATTTCGAACACCGGGGAGCTGTTTTTT.

DNA for the CDR3: TGTGCCAGCAGCTTAGTCCCCGGGGATAGCACAGATACGCAGTATTTT. Translation: CASSLVPGDSTDTQYF. This sequence joins TRBV11-2 and TRBJ2-3, with a possible D match to TRBD2 (5 bases). V lost 1 base and J lost 0, with 11 bases in between. Germline-derived CDR1 and CDR2 are SGHAT and FQNNGV. This CDR3 has 16 residues. Combining the CDR3 with reference TRBV11-2 and TRBJ2-3 gives the whole variable domain EAGVAQSPRYKIIEKRQSVAFWCNPISGHATLYWYQQILGQGPKLLIQFQNNGVVDDSQLPKDRFSAERLKGVDSTLKIQPAKLEDSAVYLCASSLVPGDSTDTQYFGPGTRLTVL.

V is TRBV6-5 and J is TRBJ1-1; tentative D call: TRBD1 (5 bases). The CDR3 totals 13 residues. The germline CDR1 and CDR2 sequences are MNHEY and SVGAGI. Trimming cost V 7 bases and J 4 bases, with 13 bases left between them. Here the CDR3 DNA reads TGTGCCAGCACCCCGCCGGGGGTCACTGAAGCTTTCTTT. It codes for CASTPPGVTEAFF.

The J gene is TRBJ2-1, the V gene TRBV10-2; 9 bases map to TRBD2. The junction had 10 bases not matched to a gene; V was cut back by 10 bases and J by 6 bases. This CDR3 is built from 14 residues. Germline V CDR1 and CDR2: WSHSY, SAAADI. The CDR3 here is CATRPGLASNEQFF. The CDR3 DNA reads as TGCGCCACCCGTCCGGGACTAGCTTCCAATGAGCAGTTCTTC.

The count of this clone is one. Written as DNA, the CDR3 is TGTGCCAGCAGCGCATTTGGACTAGAGGACGGCGAGCAGTACTTC. Protein: CASSAFGLEDGEQYF. The chain carries TRBV7-9 and TRBJ2-7; 7 bases agree with TRBD2. V was clipped by 5 bases and J by 6 bases; unmatched bases: 13. This CDR3 comprises 15 residues. Germline-derived CDR1 and CDR2 are SEHNR and FQNEAQ (reference sequence).

This clone has just a few counts. The chain is built from TRBV7-2 and TRBJ2-7, with D tentatively TRBD2 (6 bases). The germline gives CDR1 SGHTA, CDR2 FQGNSA. The length of the CDR3 is 14 residues. Trimming took 3 bases from V and 0 from J, leaving 9 bases between them. The CDR3 loop is CASSFGGTSYEQYF. For the CDR3, the DNA is TGTGCCAGCAGCTTTGGGGGGACCTCCTACGAGCAGTACTTC.

This chain links TRBV5-4 with TRBJ2-1; D is uncertain. Germline loops: CDR1 SGHNT, CDR2 YYREEE (reference sequence). This CDR3 comprises 16 residues. V lost 0 bases, J lost 1 base, and 11 bases lay in between. This CDR3 reads CASSLARIRSYNEQFF. The CDR3 nucleotides read TGTGCCAGCAGCTTGGCGCGGATTAGGTCCTACAATGAGCAGTTCTTC.

This rearrangement joins TRBV5-1 to TRBJ1-1; weak D call: TRBD1 (5 bases). The CDR3 has 14 amino acids. V was trimmed by 4 bases and J by 2 bases, leaving 12 bases between them. In germline, CDR1 is SGHRS, CDR2 YFSETQ. The CDR3 region is CASSTGTVNTEAFF. CDR3 DNA sequence: TGCGCCAGCAGCACCGGGACGGTAAACACTGAAGCTTTCTTT.

There are a few counts of this clone. This sequence joins TRBV10-3 and TRBJ1-5; the D gene is possibly TRBD1 (5 bases). The germline V gene encodes CDR1 ENHRY and CDR2 SYGVKD. CDR3 size: 14 residues. The V and J ends lost 6 bases and 0 bases respectively, with 9 bases between them. The CDR3 DNA reads TGTGCCATCAGAGACAGCAATAGCAATCAGCCCCAGCATTTT. It specifies CAIRDSNSNQPQHF.

This clone was counted once. This chain links TRBV18 with TRBJ2-7, with D perhaps matching TRBD1 or TRBD2 (6 bases each). CDR3 length: 13 residues. Germline CDR1 KGHSH, CDR2 LQKENI. V was pared by 3 bases and J by 6 bases, with 12 bases between. CDR3 in amino acids: CASSPRGVREQYF. DNA for the CDR3: TGTGCCAGCTCACCTAGGGGGGTACGCGAGCAGTACTTC.

This clone was observed a handful of times. CDR3 nucleotide sequence: TGTGCCAGCAGTTACCTAGACGGCAACTATGGCTACACCTTC. This sequence encodes CASSYLDGNYGYTF. The rearrangement joins TRBV6-5 to TRBJ1-2; unclear D gene. Germline loops: CDR1 MNHEY, CDR2 SVGAGI. V lost 2 bases and J lost 2, with 9 bases in between. The CDR3 runs to 14 residues.